The 7 T cell receptor beta chains presented below share a single source sample, sequenced in a study of CD8 T cells in Susac syndrome. It was with random hexamers that roughly 0.45 to 1 ug RNA was reverse transcribed. A single record per CDR3 protein comes from TCRdb applying MiXCR to the immunoSEQ multiplex PCR reads. The profile shows tens of thousands of distinct CDR3 sequences, over 85% of them singletons. Material: CD8+ T cells from PBMCs. These receptors originate from a human donor in good health.

The V gene is TRBV29-1, the J gene TRBJ1-2, with D possibly TRBD1 on 6 matching bases. CDR1 SQVTM and CDR2 ANQGSEA come from the germline V gene. This CDR3 has 12 residues. With 3 bases removed from V and 4 bases from J, the gap between germline ends came to 9 bases. CDR3 residues: CSVDWGLYGYTF. The CDR3 DNA sequence: TGCAGCGTTGACTGGGGGCTCTATGGCTACACCTTC.

The gene calls are TRBV6-6 and TRBJ2-5; TRBD1 is a possible D gene (5 bases). Trimming shortened V by 7 bases and J by 9 bases, and 21 bases separated the two germline ends. This CDR3 contains 14 residues. Germline V lookup: CDR1 MNHNY, CDR2 SVGAGI (reference sequence). The CDR3 DNA reads as TGTGCCAGCACCCCATGGGCGGATCAGGGTGCCCAGTACTTC. The encoded protein is CASTPWADQGAQYF.

This chain connects TRBV28 to TRBJ1-1; no clear D gene. CDR3 size: 11 residues. Germline assignment: CDR1 MDHEN and CDR2 SYDVKM. CDR3 sequence (DNA): TGTGCATCTCGAGTGAGGGCTGAAGCTTTCTTT. Its translation: CASRVRAEAFF. Full variable domain (remainder filled in from reference TRBV28 and TRBJ1-1): DVKVTQSSRYLVKRTGEKVFLECVQDMDHENMFWYRQDPGLGLRLIYFSYDVKMKEKGDIPEGYSVSREKKERFSLILESASTNQTSMYLCASRVRAEAFFGQGTRLTVV.

This chain uses TRBV7-9 with TRBJ1-4; D gene ambiguous. This CDR3 has 17 residues. The germline V gene has CDR1 SEHNR and CDR2 FQNEAQ (reference sequence). The V end was cut by 6 bases, the J end by 7 bases, with 24 bases between. The CDR3 bases are TGTGCCAGCAGTACGGTCCGAGGAGGCCCTAACGGTGAAAAACTGTTTTTT. This encodes CASSTVRGGPNGEKLFF.

V usage is TRBV28 and J usage is TRBJ1-2, with TRBD1 identical over 8 bases. This CDR3 region has 13 residues. CDR1 is MDHEN and CDR2 is SYDVKM in the germline V gene. V lost 9 bases to trimming and J lost 3 bases; unmatched junction nucleotides: 6. CDR3 bases: TGTGCCAGTCAGGACAGGGTAGACTATGGCTACACCTTC. It encodes CASQDRVDYGYTF.

The chain carries TRBV27 and TRBJ2-3; weak D call: TRBD1 (5 bases). CDR1 and CDR2 from the germline V gene are MNHEY and SMNVEV (reference sequence). CDR3 length: 18 amino acids. Trimming took off 4 bases at V and 4 bases at J, with 24 bases between the two ends. The CDR3 DNA is TGTGCCAGCAGTTCCTTAACGCCTCAGGGTCCTGGGGCAGATACGCAGTATTTT. It translates to CASSSLTPQGPGADTQYF.

In nucleotides, the CDR3 is TGTGCCAGCTGGGGCCCTTTTTTGAAGGGGTACGAGCAGTACTTC. Its translation is CASWGPFLKGYEQYF. The gene calls are TRBV6-1 and TRBJ2-7; possibly TRBD1 for D (5 bases). The CDR3 is 15 residues long. Trimming took off 8 bases at V and 4 bases at J, with 21 bases between the two ends. The V gene's germline CDR1 is MNHNS and CDR2 SASEGT.